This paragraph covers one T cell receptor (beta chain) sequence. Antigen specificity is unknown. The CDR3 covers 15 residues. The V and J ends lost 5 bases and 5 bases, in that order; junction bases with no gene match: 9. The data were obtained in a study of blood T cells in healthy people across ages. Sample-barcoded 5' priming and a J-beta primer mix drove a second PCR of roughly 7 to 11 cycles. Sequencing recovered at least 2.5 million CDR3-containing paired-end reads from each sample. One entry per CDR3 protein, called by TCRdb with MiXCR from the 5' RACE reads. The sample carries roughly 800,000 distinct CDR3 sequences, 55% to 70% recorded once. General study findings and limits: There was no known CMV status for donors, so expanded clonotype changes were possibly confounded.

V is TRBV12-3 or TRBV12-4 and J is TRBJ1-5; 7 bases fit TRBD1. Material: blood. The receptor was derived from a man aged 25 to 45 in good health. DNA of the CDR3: TGTGCCAGCAGTCCCTTCCGGGACAGCGATCAGCCCCAGCATTTT. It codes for CASSPFRDSDQPQHF.